This T cell receptor (beta chain) was sequenced for a study of cytomegalovirus exposure and HLA in healthy donors. Comment on this clone: What it recognizes is unknown.

PCR employed 60 Vbeta and 13 Jbeta primers. Profiling relied on immunoSEQ multiplex PCR, and the TCRdb table lists in-frame clones only, not all of them. Here the sample spans roughly 180,000 clones, approximately 80% being singletons. Study-wide findings and caveats: It was confirmed in vitro that a few of the CMV-associated chains were specific for CMV antigens.

CDR3 length equals 14 residues. V lost 7 bases, J lost 0 bases, and 11 bases lay in between. Germline loops: CDR1 MGHDK, CDR2 SYGVNS. Sequencing was performed on PBMCs. The rearrangement uses TRBV25-1 and TRBJ2-3; possibly TRBD2 for D (5 bases). The TCR originated in a woman younger than 30 in good health and CMV-seronegative. CDR3 region: CASKMRTSTDTQYF. In nucleotides, the CDR3 is TGTGCCAGCAAAATGCGGACTAGCACAGATACGCAGTATTTT.